This T cell receptor beta chain was sequenced in a study of cytomegalovirus exposure and HLA in healthy donors. As concerns this clone: What it binds is not known.

This PCR relied on a set of 60 Vbeta primers and 13 Jbeta primers. TCRdb's copy holds only in-frame clones and misses some; the assay was immunoSEQ multiplex PCR. The data show about 150,000 clones, with 65% to 75% seen just once and 2.1% held by the top ten. Whole-study results and caveats: A prior analysis recorded that most TCR beta V segments were productive about 87% or about 30% of the time. Common viral pathogens seemed to be connected with several of the most significant clusters, according to a later analysis.

The CDR3 runs 13 residues. Per germline, CDR1 SGHVS and CDR2 FQNEAQ. With 0 bases removed from V and 4 bases from J, the gap between germline ends came to 7 bases. Sequences were obtained from PBMCs. The rearrangement uses TRBV7-8 and TRBJ2-7; D not resolved. This TCR was recovered from a man aged 30 to 39 in good health and CMV-seronegative. The CDR3 DNA follows: TGTGCCAGCAGCTTAGCCCGCTATTACGAGCAGTACTTC. This gives the protein CASSLARYYEQYF.